These 6 T cell receptor beta chains came from one sample sequenced in a study of OX40 agonist ivuxolimab in advanced cancers. This table comes from immunoSEQ multiplex PCR, and its TCRdb copy is limited to in-frame clones, with some not included. This sample has about 5,900 clones, with roughly 80% found just once. The source was CD4+ or CD8+ T cells sorted from blood, collected in a trial of the OX40 agonist ivuxolimab. All receptors derive from an adult with an advanced solid tumor such as melanoma, head and neck, liver or kidney cancer.

This chain connects TRBV19 to TRBJ1-5; TRBD1 aligns across 9 bases. J was trimmed by 4 bases and V by 4 bases; bases with no gene match: 5. The V gene's germline CDR1 is LNHDA and CDR2 SQIVND (reference sequence). This CDR3 region has 15 residues. The CDR3 is CASSTQQGANQPQHF. Written as DNA, the CDR3 is TGTGCCAGTAGTACGCAACAGGGGGCGAATCAGCCCCAGCATTTT. The full variable domain, its missing parts supplied by reference TRBV19 and TRBJ1-5, is DGGITQSPKYLFRKEGQNVTLSCEQNLNHDAMYWYRQDPGQGLRLIYYSQIVNDFQKGDIAEGYSVSREKKESFPLTVTSAQKNPTAFYLCASSTQQGANQPQHFGDGTRLSIL.

The chain uses TRBV30 and TRBJ2-2; maybe TRBD1 (6 bases). V was pared by 7 bases and J by 2 bases, with 11 bases between. Germline V gene lookup returns CDR1 GTSNPN and CDR2 SVGIG (reference sequence). The length of the CDR3 is 13 residues. The CDR3 spells CASGVLNTGELFF. The CDR3, as DNA: TGTGCCTCAGGGGTCCTTAACACCGGGGAGCTGTTTTTT.

The chain employs TRBV10-2 and TRBJ2-5, with D unclear. Gene TRBJ2-7 matches the end of the DNA better, so the J call may be wrong. This CDR3 spans 14 amino acids. Germline V gives CDR1 WSHSY, CDR2 SAAADI. The CDR3 region has the DNA TGCGCCAGCAGTGAGAAAGAAGCCTCCTACGAGCAGTACTTC. This encodes CASSEKEASYEQYF.

In this sample, this clone turned up once. The V gene is TRBV7-8, the J gene TRBJ2-7, with a weak D call TRBD2 (5 bases). Trimming left V 5 bases short and J 6 bases short, with 14 bases between. Germline CDR1 SGHVS, CDR2 FQNEAQ. This CDR3 comprises 13 residues. The DNA of the CDR3 is TGTGCCAGCAGCCCGGAGGATAAACGCGAGCAGTACTTC. Its protein is CASSPEDKREQYF.

The V and J genes are TRBV5-5 and TRBJ2-5; 10 bases align to TRBD1. The J call is doubtful: the DNA matches TRBJ2-7 better. Germline CDR1 is SGHKS and CDR2 is YYEKEE (reference sequence). This CDR3 spans 14 amino acids. The CDR3 DNA is TGTGCCAGCAGCCCGGACAGGGGGATTTACGAGCAGTACTTC. This gives the protein CASSPDRGIYEQYF.

This clone was counted between two and nine times. This chain joins TRBV14 and TRBJ1-3; the D gene is possibly TRBD1 (5 bases). Between the trimmed V and J ends, which lost 4 bases and 4 bases, there was a span of 14 bases. CDR1 SGHDN and CDR2 FVKESK come from the germline V gene. The CDR3 consists of 15 residues. CDR3 sequence reads: CASSPLTGFGNTIYF. In DNA, the CDR3 is TGTGCCAGCAGCCCGTTAACAGGTTTCGGAAACACCATATATTTT.